This entry lists 11 T cell receptor beta chains sequenced from one sample in a study of T cell clonotyping in hematopoietic cell transplantation. Data came from immunoSEQ multiplex PCR; TCRdb stores just in-frame clones and leaves some out. The top ten hold approximately 2.9% of the sample, which has approximately 42,000 clones, 85% seen once. Indicated time point: recipient sample about 28 days before transplant, after cytoreduction. Sequences were derived from peripheral blood mononuclear cells, sampled before stem cell transplant. The receptor set was obtained from a man aged 55 to 70 with acute myeloid leukemia. Some clones in this sample may be carry-over from other donors' samples.

This chain connects TRBV7-3 to TRBJ1-1, with TRBD1 as a possible D gene (5 bases). The CDR3 is 16 amino acids. Trimming left V 5 bases short and J 13 bases short, with 29 bases between. Germline-derived CDR1 and CDR2 are SGHTA and FQGTGA. CDR3 protein: CASSQNVGPQTAGVFF. DNA for the CDR3: TGTGCCAGCAGCCAAAATGTCGGCCCCCAGACAGCCGGCGTTTTCTTT.

The chain couples TRBV13 to TRBJ1-1, with 7 bases matching TRBD1. The CDR3 sequence is 15 residues long. Looked up from germline, CDR1 is PRHDT and CDR2 is FYEKMQ (reference sequence). V shed 4 bases, J shed 0 bases, and the junction held 5 bases outside the gene matches. This chain's CDR3 is CASSSPGQMNTEAFF. The CDR3 nucleotides read TGTGCCAGCAGCTCCCCGGGACAGATGAACACTGAAGCTTTCTTT.

The CDR3 is CASSLVGTSTDTQYF. The CDR3 region has the DNA TGTGCCAGCAGCTTAGTGGGTACTAGCACAGATACGCAGTATTTT. This chain connects TRBV7-2 to TRBJ2-3; D remains ambiguous. Trimming removed 1 base from V and 0 bases from J, with 8 bases in between. The CDR3 consists of 15 residues. CDR1 is SGHTA, CDR2 FQGNSA, per germline.

This sequence joins TRBV5-1 and TRBJ1-1; D is possibly TRBD1 (5 bases). Trimming pared 0 bases from V and 1 base from J, leaving 16 bases between. The CDR3 has 17 amino acids. Germline V lookup: CDR1 SGHRS, CDR2 YFSETQ. The CDR3 region is CASSLGGVFGGNTEAFF. The CDR3, as DNA: TGCGCCAGCAGCTTGGGGGGAGTCTTCGGGGGGAACACTGAAGCTTTCTTT.

V is TRBV5-6 and J is TRBJ1-1; 7 bases map to TRBD1. CDR3 size: 16 residues. Germline lookup yields CDR1 SGHDT and CDR2 YYEEEE. J lost 1 base, V lost 4 bases, and 10 bases had no gene match. CDR3 in amino acids: CASSRGAGGWNTEAFF. The CDR3 DNA is TGTGCCAGCAGCAGAGGGGCAGGGGGGTGGAACACTGAAGCTTTCTTT.

The V gene is TRBV7-3, the J gene TRBJ1-4; 8 nucleotides agree with TRBD1. V was clipped by 2 bases and J by 8 bases; unmatched bases: 7. Germline V gene lookup returns CDR1 SGHTA and CDR2 FQGTGA. CDR3 size: 15 residues. CDR3 in amino acids: CASSLQGAVEEKLFF. The CDR3 DNA follows: TGTGCCAGCAGCTTACAGGGGGCAGTGGAGGAAAAACTGTTTTTT.

The chain joins TRBV19 to TRBJ1-2, with D perhaps matching TRBD1 (5 bases). Germline values: CDR1 LNHDA, CDR2 SQIVND (reference sequence). The CDR3 covers 16 residues. The V gene lost 6 bases and the J gene lost 2 bases, with 19 bases spanning the gap. For the CDR3, the DNA is TGTGCCAGTAGGGCGCGGGAGGGGCTGCTCAACTATGGCTACACCTTC. Translating it yields CASRAREGLLNYGYTF.

This clone has a handful of counts. The V gene is TRBV7-8, the J gene TRBJ1-1; a weak D match, TRBD1 (6 bases). Germline V gene sequence: CDR1 SGHVS, CDR2 FQNEAQ. This CDR3 is built from 12 residues. The V gene lost 4 bases and the J gene lost 8 bases, with 11 bases spanning the gap. DNA of the CDR3: TGTGCCAGCAGCTCCTACAGGGTGGAAGCTTTCTTT. Its protein is CASSSYRVEAFF.

V usage is TRBV13 and J usage is TRBJ2-3, with D possibly matching TRBD2 (6 bases). With 5 bases removed from V and 0 bases from J, the gap between germline ends came to 15 bases. This CDR3 has 16 residues. Germline V lookup: CDR1 PRHDT, CDR2 FYEKMQ (reference sequence). As DNA, the CDR3 is TGTGCCAGCAGCCCAGACGGGGGTTCTAGCACAGATACGCAGTATTTT. Protein: CASSPDGGSSTDTQYF.

The chain combines TRBV28 with TRBJ1-2; 7 positions agree with TRBD1. This CDR3 region has 16 residues. Trimming at V came to 7 bases and at J to 2 bases, leaving 13 bases not matched to a gene. CDR1 is MDHEN, CDR2 SYDVKM, per germline. The CDR3 region is CASKTPEGTANYGYTF. CDR3 nucleotides: TGTGCCAGCAAGACTCCTGAGGGGACAGCGAACTATGGCTACACCTTC.

The chain combines TRBV4-3 with TRBJ1-5, with D perhaps matching TRBD1 (5 bases). Germline-derived CDR1 and CDR2 are LGHNA and YSLEER. The ends were cut back, 0 bases at V and 1 base at J, with 13 bases in the middle. This CDR3 contains 17 residues. This CDR3 is CASSQDNGQGSNQPQHF. Written as DNA, the CDR3 is TGCGCCAGCAGCCAAGATAATGGTCAGGGAAGCAATCAGCCCCAGCATTTT.